Listed below are T cell receptor beta chains from one sample, sequenced in a study of siplizumab effects on memory and regulatory T cells. TCRdb's table, derived via immunoSEQ multiplex PCR, lists solely in-frame clones and lacks some. The sample lists approximately 94,000 clones, 75% to 95% occurring once. The sequenced sample consisted of CD4+ T cells sorted from blood. The receptor source for this set is a human donor in good health. CDR3s include the opening cysteine and the closing phenylalanine or tryptophan. Fields, in order: clone size, V gene, D gene, J gene, CDR3 protein, CDR3 DNA. D genes are given only for firm matches. A clone size is listed for some rows: how often the clone was seen (once, few, many), or a class if it is expanded.

NA	TRBV6-5	NA	TRBJ2-2	CASSPRVLGTGELFF	TGTGCCAGCAGCCCCAGGGTGCTGGGAACCGGGGAGCTGTTTTTT
NA	TRBV10-3	NA	TRBJ1-5	CAISEDGISNQPQHF	TGTGCCATCAGTGAGGACGGCATTAGCAATCAGCCCCAGCATTTT
NA	TRBV5-6	NA	TRBJ2-7	CASHRGGYEQYF	TGTGCCAGTCACAGGGGAGGCTACGAGCAGTACTTC
NA	TRBV28	NA	TRBJ1-5	CASRLNSNQPQHF	TGTGCCAGCAGATTGAATAGCAATCAGCCCCAGCATTTT
NA	TRBV5-1	NA	TRBJ2-1	CASSGKDGVTYNEQFF	TGCGCCAGCAGCGGGAAGGACGGAGTAACCTACAATGAGCAGTTCTTC
NA	TRBV19	TRBD1	TRBJ2-7	CASSTQTGAGEQYF	TGTGCCAGTAGTACCCAGACAGGGGCCGGAGAGCAGTACTTC
NA	TRBV7-7	TRBD1	TRBJ2-1	CASTSGTGMNNEQFF	TGTGCCAGCACCTCCGGGACAGGGATGAACAATGAGCAGTTCTTC
NA	TRBV4-3	NA	TRBJ2-2	CASSKTGELFF	TGCGCCAGCAGCAAGACCGGGGAGCTGTTTTTT
NA	TRBV5-6	NA	TRBJ2-5	CASSALWSSQETQYF	TGTGCCAGCAGCGCCCTGTGGTCCTCTCAAGAGACCCAGTACTTC
NA	TRBV7-9	NA	TRBJ1-4	CASSFLQGLTEKLFF	TGTGCCAGCAGCTTCCTGCAGGGCCTTACTGAAAAACTGTTTTTT
NA	TRBV11-2	TRBD1	TRBJ1-5	CASSPGDSVNQPQHF	TGTGCCAGCAGCCCCGGGGACAGCGTAAATCAGCCCCAGCATTTT
NA	TRBV5-1	NA	TRBJ2-3	CASSLTTDTQYF	TGCGCCAGCAGCTTGACCACAGATACGCAGTATTTT
NA	TRBV6-5	TRBD1	TRBJ2-5	CASSPGQAKQETQYF	TGTGCCAGCAGCCCGGGACAGGCTAAGCAAGAGACCCAGTACTTC
NA	TRBV7-2	NA	TRBJ1-4	CASSLGGVPGSTNEKLFF	TGTGCCAGCAGCTTAGGGGGGGTCCCAGGCTCAACTAATGAAAAACTGTTTTTT
NA	TRBV5-1	NA	TRBJ2-3	CASSLGSADTQYF	TGCGCCAGCAGCTTGGGATCCGCAGATACGCAGTATTTT
NA	TRBV19	TRBD1	TRBJ1-4	CASSIGGQNEKLFF	TGTGCCAGTAGTATTGGGGGACAGAATGAAAAACTGTTTTTT
NA	TRBV9	NA	TRBJ1-2	CASSSLAGRRDGYTF	TGTGCCAGCAGCTCCTTAGCGGGGCGACGGGATGGCTACACCTTC
once	TRBV7-9	NA	TRBJ2-7	CASSPEAHEQYF	TGTGCCAGCAGTCCTGAGGCCCACGAGCAGTACTTC
NA	TRBV27	NA	TRBJ2-7	CASSNTVGYEQYF	TGTGCCAGCAGTAACACCGTCGGTTACGAGCAGTACTTC
NA	TRBV19	NA	TRBJ1-2	CASIRGNYGYTF	TGTGCCAGTATACGGGGAAACTATGGCTACACCTTC
NA	TRBV25-1	NA	TRBJ2-5	CASSRQQETQYF	TGTGCCAGCAGTCGACAGCAAGAGACCCAGTACTTC
once	TRBV7-9	TRBD1	TRBJ1-6	CASSLGIDRGGSPLHF	TGTGCCAGCAGCTTAGGGATCGACAGGGGTGGGTCACCCCTCCACTTT
once	TRBV6-5	NA	TRBJ1-3	CASSYTTASGNTIYF	TGTGCCAGCAGTTACACGACAGCCTCTGGAAACACCATATATTTT
NA	TRBV15	TRBD1	TRBJ1-4	CATSRRQGLNEKLFF	TGTGCCACCAGCAGAAGACAGGGACTTAATGAAAAACTGTTTTTT
NA	TRBV28	NA	TRBJ2-7	CASSLPGPYEQYF	TGTGCCAGCAGTCTACCGGGACCCTACGAGCAGTACTTC
NA	TRBV6-5	NA	TRBJ2-7	CASSYNGGQYEQYF	TGTGCCAGCAGTTATAACGGGGGGCAATACGAGCAGTACTTC
NA	TRBV15	NA	TRBJ2-7	CATSPGQIYEQYF	TGTGCCACCAGTCCGGGACAAATTTACGAGCAGTACTTC
once	TRBV6-4	TRBD2	TRBJ2-1	CASSAQDAGGSEQFF	TGTGCCAGCAGCGCCCAGGATGCGGGGGGATCTGAGCAGTTCTTC
NA	TRBV7-9	NA	TRBJ1-3	CASSREVGSTGNTIYF	TGTGCCAGCAGCCGGGAAGTAGGCAGTACGGGAAACACCATATATTTT
NA	TRBV4-1	TRBD2	TRBJ2-1	CASSRKIGLAGALSSYNEQFF	TGCGCCAGCAGCCGAAAAATTGGACTAGCGGGGGCCCTAAGCTCCTACAATGAGCAGTTCTTC
NA	TRBV4-2	TRBD1	TRBJ1-2	CASSPTGTENYGYTF	TGTGCCAGCAGCCCCACCGGGACAGAGAACTATGGCTACACCTTC
NA	TRBV6-1	TRBD2	TRBJ2-2	CASTSGGAGELFF	TGTGCCAGCACTAGCGGGGGGGCCGGGGAGCTGTTTTTT
NA	TRBV4-2	NA	TRBJ2-3	CASSQEYGDTQYF	TGTGCCAGCAGCCAAGAGTACGGGGATACGCAGTATTTT
NA	TRBV9	TRBD1	TRBJ2-7	CASSAGGQGAYEQYF	TGTGCCAGCAGCGCTGGGGGACAGGGGGCTTACGAGCAGTACTTC
NA	TRBV6-1	NA	TRBJ1-1	CASSEVGGATEAFF	TGTGCCAGCAGTGAAGTGGGGGGGGCCACTGAAGCTTTCTTT
few	TRBV6-1	NA	TRBJ1-1	CASSVGRLEAFF	TGTGCCAGCAGTGTTGGTCGGCTTGAAGCTTTCTTT
NA	TRBV7-6	TRBD2	TRBJ2-5	CASSPIRPGTSQETQYF	TGTGCCAGCAGCCCGATCAGACCCGGGACTAGTCAAGAGACCCAGTACTTC
NA	TRBV4-2	NA	TRBJ2-7	CASSPGASSYEQYF	TGTGCCAGCAGCCCGGGGGCGAGCTCCTACGAGCAGTACTTC
NA	TRBV13	TRBD1	TRBJ1-1	CASSRQTGRATEAFF	TGTGCCAGCAGCCGGCAGACAGGGAGAGCCACTGAAGCTTTCTTT
NA	TRBV7-6	NA	TRBJ2-5	CASSPGAGEQTQYF	TGTGCCAGCAGCCCAGGGGCAGGGGAACAGACCCAGTACTTC
medium-sized	TRBV5-5	NA	TRBJ1-5	CASSLAGTENQPQHF	TGTGCCAGCAGCTTGGCTGGGACCGAAAATCAGCCCCAGCATTTT
NA	TRBV18	TRBD1	TRBJ1-2	CASSLWAQGANSYGYTF	TGTGCCAGCTCATTATGGGCACAGGGGGCCAATTCCTATGGCTACACCTTC
NA	TRBV27	NA	TRBJ1-1	CASSRSPGDLGLNTEAFF	TGTGCCAGCAGTCGATCACCAGGGGATCTCGGGTTAAACACTGAAGCTTTCTTT
NA	TRBV7-9	NA	TRBJ2-5	CASSFPYGSHGGTQYF	TGTGCCAGCAGCTTCCCTTATGGATCCCATGGAGGGACCCAGTACTTC
NA	TRBV9	TRBD2	TRBJ2-3	CASTLTTSGGPSTDTQYF	TGTGCCAGCACCTTAACGACTAGCGGGGGCCCTAGCACAGATACGCAGTATTTT
NA	TRBV19	NA	TRBJ2-3	CASSQNPLTDTQYF	TGTGCCAGTAGCCAGAATCCGCTCACAGATACGCAGTATTTT
NA	TRBV28	TRBD2	TRBJ2-1	CASSLAGGSYNEQFF	TGTGCCAGCAGTTTGGCGGGGGGCTCCTACAATGAGCAGTTCTTC
NA	TRBV15	TRBD2	TRBJ2-7	CATSWGGEQYF	TGTGCCACCTCGTGGGGGGGGGAGCAGTACTTC
NA	TRBV7-9	TRBD1	TRBJ1-2	CASSPTAGGRNYGYTF	TGTGCCAGCAGCCCTACGGCAGGGGGGCGAAACTATGGCTACACCTTC
once	TRBV5-6	NA	TRBJ2-1	CASSFALGEQFF	TGTGCCAGCAGCTTTGCCCTGGGTGAGCAGTTCTTC
NA	TRBV6-5	NA	TRBJ2-5	CASSYSIWSSETQYF	TGTGCCAGCAGTTACTCGATCTGGAGCAGCGAGACCCAGTACTTC
once	TRBV4-3	NA	TRBJ1-2	CASSQGTYGYTF	TGCGCCAGCAGCCAAGGGACTTATGGCTACACCTTC
NA	TRBV7-9	TRBD2	TRBJ2-5	CASSLGGGSETQYF	TGTGCCAGCAGCTTAGGCGGGGGGTCGGAGACCCAGTACTTC
few	TRBV28	NA	TRBJ1-6	CATPSGKGNSPLHF	TGTGCCACTCCGAGCGGCAAGGGTAATTCACCCCTCCACTTT
NA	TRBV11-2	TRBD2	TRBJ2-3	CASSPASGLSTDTQYF	TGTGCCAGCAGCCCGGCTAGCGGTTTAAGCACAGATACGCAGTATTTT
NA	TRBV29-1	NA	TRBJ1-2	CSVYIQGGDGYTF	TGCAGCGTCTACATACAGGGCGGTGATGGCTACACCTTC